This TCR beta chain was identified in a study of blood T cell repertoires in COVID-19. Study overall: COVID-19 samples from acute and convalescent phases originated in the United States, Italy and Spain. In each case, the material was cDNA or gDNA derived from T cells, B-cell-depleted T cells, or PBMCs.

Per the study methods: Counts of nucleated cells, estimated from reference gene primer amplification, were obtained. Sequenced by immunoSEQ multiplex PCR; TCRdb stores in-frame clones only, minus some. V and J calls and clone size are as listed in that table; D and trimming were resolved from the DNA. Found here are about 140,000 clones, 80% to 90% of them singletons; the top ten hold 1.5%. CDR1 MNHEY and CDR2 SVGAGI come from the germline V gene. This CDR3 has 15 amino acids. Trimming stripped 2 bases from V and 13 bases from J, with 18 bases between. The chain carries TRBV6-5 and TRBJ1-6; a possible D gene is TRBD1 (6 bases). Sequencing was done on a sample of peripheral blood. The receptor was derived from an older woman with acute or convalescent COVID-19. This CDR3 reads CASSYGGGGVFPLHF. The CDR3 nucleotides are TGTGCCAGCAGTTACGGCGGGGGCGGCGTTTTCCCCCTCCACTTT.